Listed here are 17 T cell receptor beta chains from one sample, sequenced in a study of human thymus T cells. Clones were read by immunoSEQ multiplex PCR, and TCRdb kept only the in-frame ones, dropping some. The data show 55,000 to 70,000 clones, 94% seen once. Sequencing was carried out using blood. The receptors stem from a boy under two years old with a congenital heart defect but otherwise immunologically healthy.

Written as DNA, the CDR3 is TGTGCCAGTTATCTTAGCGGGAACACCGGGGAGCTGTTTTTT. It specifies CASYLSGNTGELFF. V usage is TRBV7-2 and J usage is TRBJ2-2, with a weak D call TRBD2 (6 bases). In germline, CDR1 is SGHTA, CDR2 FQGNSA. The CDR3 consists of 14 residues. V dropped 9 bases and J dropped 1 base, with 12 bases sitting between them. The whole variable domain, remainder taken from reference TRBV7-2 and TRBJ2-2, is GAGVSQSPSNKVTEKGKDVELRCDPISGHTALYWYRQSLGQGLEFLIYFQGNSAPDKSGLPSDRFSAERTGGSVSTLTIQRTQQEDSAVYLCASYLSGNTGELFFGEGSRLTVL.

This clone was seen repeatedly, ten times or more. The chain carries TRBV7-2 and TRBJ2-7, with TRBD2 matching over 8 bases. The CDR3 extends over 14 amino acids. In germline, CDR1 is SGHTA, CDR2 FQGNSA. J gave up 7 bases and V 1 base, and 6 bases lay outside the gene matches. The CDR3 is CASSLERESREQYF. CDR3 bases: TGTGCCAGCAGCTTAGAGCGGGAGAGTCGGGAGCAGTACTTC.

This chain connects TRBV7-9 to TRBJ2-7; 7 bases map to TRBD1. J lost 2 bases, V lost 4 bases, and 8 bases had no gene match. The CDR3 has 15 amino acids. Germline-derived CDR1 and CDR2 are SEHNR and FQNEAQ (reference sequence). CDR3 sequence reads: CASSYSGTEPYEQYF. CDR3 DNA: TGTGCCAGCAGCTATTCCGGGACAGAGCCCTACGAGCAGTACTTC.

The chain has TRBV6-5 and TRBJ1-5; no firm D call. Germline V gives CDR1 MNHEY, CDR2 SVGAGI. The CDR3 length is 14 residues. The ends were cut back, 6 bases at V and 3 bases at J, with 12 bases in the middle. CDR3 sequence reads: CASSRGGANQPQHF. CDR3 nucleotide sequence: TGTGCCAGCAGCCGAGGAGGAGCCAATCAGCCCCAGCATTTT.

This sequence joins TRBV7-2 and TRBJ1-5; unclear D gene. The ends were cut back, 2 bases at V and 4 bases at J, with 6 bases in the middle. The CDR3 has 13 amino acids. CDR1 and CDR2 (germline): SGHTA, FQGNSA. CDR3: CASSLRVNQPQHF. The CDR3 DNA reads TGTGCCAGCAGCTTAAGGGTTAATCAGCCCCAGCATTTT.

This chain connects TRBV6-6 to TRBJ1-5, with TRBD1 as a possible D gene (5 bases). V was clipped by 2 bases and J by 4 bases, with 9 bases between them. The CDR3 extends over 14 amino acids. The germline V gene has CDR1 MNHNY and CDR2 SVGAGI (reference sequence). This chain's CDR3 is CASSYRDLNQPQHF. CDR3 sequence (DNA): TGTGCCAGCAGTTACCGGGACCTAAATCAGCCCCAGCATTTT.

CDR3 protein: CASSELGHNYGYTF. CDR3 DNA sequence: TGCGCCAGCAGTGAGCTGGGACATAACTATGGCTACACCTTC. The chain combines TRBV10-2 with TRBJ1-2; TRBD1 is a possible D gene (6 bases). The CDR3 consists of 14 residues. Trimming took off 2 bases at V and 1 base at J, with 8 bases between the two ends. The germline gives CDR1 WSHSY, CDR2 SAAADI.

The rearrangement links TRBV5-1 to TRBJ2-7, with D unresolved. Germline V gene lookup returns CDR1 SGHRS and CDR2 YFSETQ. Trimming left V 3 bases short and J 9 bases short, with 10 bases between. This CDR3 is 11 amino acids long. The DNA of the CDR3 is TGCGCCAGCAGCTCAGGAGCTGGGCAGTACTTC. Amino acid sequence: CASSSGAGQYF.

The chain recombines TRBV7-7 with TRBJ2-2, with 11 bases aligning to TRBD1. The CDR3 is 16 amino acids. Germline-derived CDR1 and CDR2 are SSHAT and FNYEAQ (reference sequence). V dropped 5 bases and J dropped 4; count of bases not matched to a gene: 6. The CDR3 DNA reads TGTGCCAGCAGCACCGGGACAGGGGGTTTCACCGGGGAGCTGTTTTTT. As protein: CASSTGTGGFTGELFF.

This chain connects TRBV6-5 to TRBJ2-2, with a tentative D call TRBD1 (6 bases). Trimming took off 0 bases at V and 1 base at J, with 6 bases between the two ends. The length of the CDR3 is 15 residues. Germline lookup yields CDR1 MNHEY and CDR2 SVGAGI. For the CDR3, the DNA is TGTGCCAGCAGTTACTCGACAGGGAACACCGGGGAGCTGTTTTTT. As protein: CASSYSTGNTGELFF.

The rearrangement links TRBV5-5 to TRBJ1-2; D remains ambiguous. The CDR3 is 15 amino acids. V lost 4 bases to trimming and J lost 4 bases, with 17 bases between them. Looked up from germline, CDR1 is SGHKS and CDR2 is YYEKEE (reference sequence). CDR3 sequence: CASSPLGRATYGYTF. In nucleotides, the CDR3 is TGTGCCAGCAGCCCGCTTGGGAGGGCGACCTATGGCTACACCTTC.

This chain uses TRBV6-6 with TRBJ2-7; D not certain. Germline V gene data show CDR1 as MNHNY and CDR2 as SVGAGI (reference sequence). Trimming left V 2 bases short and J 5 bases short, with 7 bases between. This CDR3 contains 12 residues. The CDR3 DNA follows: TGTGCCAGCAGTTACCCAGGAAACGAGCAGTACTTC. Translation: CASSYPGNEQYF.

This chain joins TRBV27 and TRBJ2-3; TRBD2 matches at 10 bases. Per the germline V gene, CDR1 is MNHEY and CDR2 is SMNVEV (reference sequence). J lost 5 bases, V lost 5 bases, and 4 bases had no gene match. The CDR3 contains 14 residues. The CDR3 reads CASSLRLAGDTQYF. CDR3 coding DNA: TGTGCCAGCAGTCTACGACTAGCGGGAGATACGCAGTATTTT.

This clone was recorded once. The rearrangement uses TRBV7-2 and TRBJ2-1, with D maybe TRBD2 (5 bases). Germline lookup yields CDR1 SGHTA and CDR2 FQGNSA. V shed 1 base and J shed 7 bases, with 11 bases lying between them. The CDR3 spans 14 residues. This CDR3 is CASSLGSDKNEQFF. Written as DNA, the CDR3 is TGTGCCAGCAGCTTAGGTAGCGACAAAAATGAGCAGTTCTTC.

This clone was detected once. The chain joins TRBV5-1 to TRBJ1-4, with 9 bases matching TRBD1. CDR1 and CDR2 (germline): SGHRS, YFSETQ. The CDR3 runs 14 residues. V gave up 4 bases and J gave up 8 bases; unmatched junction bases: 6. The CDR3 here is CASSQDRGGEKLFF. CDR3 nucleotides: TGCGCCAGCAGCCAGGACAGGGGAGGCGAAAAACTGTTTTTT.

The chain carries TRBV7-9 and TRBJ2-2; D possibly uses TRBD1 or TRBD2 (6 bases each). V was clipped by 4 bases and J by 3 bases, with 12 bases between them. The germline V gene has CDR1 SEHNR and CDR2 FQNEAQ (reference sequence). This CDR3 is 15 amino acids long. The DNA of the CDR3 is TGTGCCAGCAGCTGGGTTGGGGGGCACACCGGGGAGCTGTTTTTT. Translated, it gives CASSWVGGHTGELFF.

This clone was seen a handful of times. The rearrangement links TRBV7-9 to TRBJ1-1; D not resolved. Trimming removed 8 bases from V and 0 bases from J, with 19 bases in between. Germline lookup yields CDR1 SEHNR and CDR2 FQNEAQ (reference sequence). The CDR3 sequence is 16 residues long. This CDR3 is CASHPAEAAMNTEAFF. The DNA of the CDR3 is TGTGCCAGCCACCCCGCGGAGGCAGCAATGAACACTGAAGCTTTCTTT.